The source of this T cell receptor (beta chain) is a study of vaccination and CD4 T cells after COVID-19. General study points: Researchers looked at relatively few convalescent patients and had no early post-infection timepoints.

By sample fraction, this clonotype is medium-sized. What it recognizes is unknown. Treatment denoted: approximately 9-day PBMC culture with coronavirus spike peptide pools or control peptides (ViraFEST assay). CD4+ T-cell collection from the unexposed donor predated the COVID-19 pandemic (2011-2018). This CDR3 contains 17 residues. V trimming: 5 bases; J trimming: 5 bases; junction bases outside the gene matches: 9. Germline loops: CDR1 LNHNV, CDR2 YYDKDF (reference sequence). Once obtained from cultured CD4+ T cells, the DNA was sequenced using the Oncomine TCR Beta short-read assay. Each CDR3 protein is one row after TCRdb ran MiXCR on the PCR reads. Among about 9,100 distinct CDR3 sequences listed, 30% to 35% were seen once.

The receptor's source is a human donor in good health. The sample comprised CD4+ T cells from blood, cultured in vitro. The V call is TRBV15, the J call TRBJ1-6, with 10 positions matching TRBD1. CDR3 loop: CATSFKPGQGNNSPLHF. The CDR3 DNA reads as TGTGCCACCAGCTTTAAACCGGGACAGGGGAATAATTCACCCCTCCACTTT.